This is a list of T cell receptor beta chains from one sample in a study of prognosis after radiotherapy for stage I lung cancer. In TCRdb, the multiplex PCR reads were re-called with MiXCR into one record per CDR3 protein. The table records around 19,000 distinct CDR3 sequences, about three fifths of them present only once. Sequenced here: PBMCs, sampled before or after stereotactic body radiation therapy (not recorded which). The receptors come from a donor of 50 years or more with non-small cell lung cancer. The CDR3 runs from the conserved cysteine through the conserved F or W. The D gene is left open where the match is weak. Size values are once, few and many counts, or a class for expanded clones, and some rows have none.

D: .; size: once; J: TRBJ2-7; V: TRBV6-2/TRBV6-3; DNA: TGTGCCAGCATTCGAAGCAGGGGGCTGTCGGGAGGCCCCTACGAGCGGTACTTC; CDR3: CASIRSRGLSGGPYERYF
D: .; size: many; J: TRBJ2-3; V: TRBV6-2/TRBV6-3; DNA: TGTGCCAGCAGTTACGGGGGCACAGATACGCAGTATTTT; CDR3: CASSYGGTDTQYF
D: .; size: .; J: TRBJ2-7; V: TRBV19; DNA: TGTGCCAGTACTGACAGCTACGAGCAGTACTTC; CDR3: CASTDSYEQYF
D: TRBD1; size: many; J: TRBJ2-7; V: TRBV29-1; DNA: TGCAGCGTTGGACAGGGAAGTGGCGAGCAGTACTTC; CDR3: CSVGQGSGEQYF
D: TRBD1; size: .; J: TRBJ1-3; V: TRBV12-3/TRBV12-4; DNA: TGTGCCAGCAGCCGGACAGGGACTGGAAACACCATATATTTT; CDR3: CASSRTGTGNTIYF
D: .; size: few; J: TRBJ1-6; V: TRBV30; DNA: TGTGCCTGGAGGGGGGATTATAATTCACCCCTCCACTTT; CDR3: CAWRGDYNSPLHF
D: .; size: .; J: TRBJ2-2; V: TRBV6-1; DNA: TGTGCCAGCAGTCCGTCGCCAGACCCCACCACCGGGGAGCTGTTTTTT; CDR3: CASSPSPDPTTGELFF
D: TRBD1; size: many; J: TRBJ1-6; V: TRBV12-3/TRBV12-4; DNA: TGTGCCAGCAGCCCTTCGACAGGGGGTAATTCACCCCTCCACTTT; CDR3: CASSPSTGGNSPLHF
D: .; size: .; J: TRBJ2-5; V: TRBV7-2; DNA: TGTTCCAGCAGCAGGGGGGCTGTGGAGGCCCAGTACTTC; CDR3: CSSSRGAVEAQYF
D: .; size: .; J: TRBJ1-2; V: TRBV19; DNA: TGTGCCAGTAGTATAGATCCAGGGTCTGGCTACACCTTC; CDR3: CASSIDPGSGYTF
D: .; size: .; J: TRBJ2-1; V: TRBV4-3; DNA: TGCGCCAGCATGCAGGGGCTTTCCTACAATGAGCAGTTCTTC; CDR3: CASMQGLSYNEQFF
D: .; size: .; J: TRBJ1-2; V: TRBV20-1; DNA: TGCAGTGCTAGAGATCCGGGGGCGTTACATGTCTACACCTTC; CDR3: CSARDPGALHVYTF
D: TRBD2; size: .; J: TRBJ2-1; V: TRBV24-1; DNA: TGTGCCACCAGGGGCAGCGGGGGGGAGAATGAGCAGTTCTTC; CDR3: CATRGSGGENEQFF
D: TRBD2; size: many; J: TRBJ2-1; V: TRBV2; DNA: TGTGCCAGCAAAACGGGACTAGCGGGAGGTGGCTACAATGAGCAGTTCTTC; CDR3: CASKTGLAGGGYNEQFF
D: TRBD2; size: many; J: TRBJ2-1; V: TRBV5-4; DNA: TGTGCCAGCAGCTCCCGGACTAGCGATGAGCAGTTCTTC; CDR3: CASSSRTSDEQFF
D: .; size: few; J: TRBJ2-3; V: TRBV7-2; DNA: TGTGCCAGCAGCTTGGCGGGTTGGGCAGATACGCAGTATTTT; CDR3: CASSLAGWADTQYF
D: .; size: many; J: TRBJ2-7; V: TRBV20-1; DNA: TGCAGTGCCCTGTATCATTCCTACGAGCAGTACTTC; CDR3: CSALYHSYEQYF
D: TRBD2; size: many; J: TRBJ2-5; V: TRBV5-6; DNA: TGTGCCAGCAGCTTGGGTGCGGGAGTCCAAGAGACCCAGTACTTC; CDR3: CASSLGAGVQETQYF
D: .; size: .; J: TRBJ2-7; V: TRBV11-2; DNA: TGTGCCAGCAGCCCGTACCGGGCCTCAAAATACGAGCAGTACTTC; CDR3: CASSPYRASKYEQYF
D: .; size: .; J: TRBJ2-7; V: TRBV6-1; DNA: TGTGCCAGCAGTGCAAACGGGGCTCCCTGGGAGCAGTACTTC; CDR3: CASSANGAPWEQYF
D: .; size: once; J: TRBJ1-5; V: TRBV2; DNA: TGTGCCAGCATAAAAACAGGTAGCAATCAGCCCCAGCATTTT; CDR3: CASIKTGSNQPQHF
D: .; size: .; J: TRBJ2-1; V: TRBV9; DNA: TGTGCCAGCAGCGCCTCAGACGGGGCATACAATGAGCAGTTCTTC; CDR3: CASSASDGAYNEQFF
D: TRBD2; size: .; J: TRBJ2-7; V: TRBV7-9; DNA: TGTGCCAGCAGCCCCGAGAGTCGGACTAGCGGGAGAGACGAGCAGTACTTC; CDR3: CASSPESRTSGRDEQYF
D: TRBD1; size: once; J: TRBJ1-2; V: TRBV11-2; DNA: TGTGCCAGCAGCCACTACCACCAGGGACAGGGAGGTCGGGGCTACACCTTC; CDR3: CASSHYHQGQGGRGYTF
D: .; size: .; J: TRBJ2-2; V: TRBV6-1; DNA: TGTGCCAGCAGTGAAGAGGCGATCGGGGAGCTGTTTTTT; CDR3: CASSEEAIGELFF